These 12 T cell receptor beta chains were sequenced from one sample in a study of shared clonotypes between healthy human individuals. Libraries were prepared by immunoSEQ multiplex PCR; TCRdb keeps only in-frame clonotypes and omits some of them. The repertoire has around 2.5 million clones, 80% to 95% of them found once; the top ten carry roughly 0.36%. The source material was naive CD4+ T cells from PBMCs. As for subset: CD45RA+ positively selected. The receptors derive from a man between 18 and 35 years old in good health. Some clones in this sample may be carry-over from other donors' samples.

This chain uses TRBV7-8 with TRBJ2-2; 9 bases fit TRBD2. Germline CDR1 is SGHVS and CDR2 is FQNEAQ. V dropped 2 bases and J dropped 6; count of bases not matched to a gene: 10. The CDR3 consists of 17 residues. For the CDR3, the DNA is TGTGCCAGCAGCTTATTCCCCCGCGGGAGGGCCTCCGGGGAGCTGTTTTTT. This encodes CASSLFPRGRASGELFF.

The chain combines TRBV27 with TRBJ1-1; possibly TRBD1 for D (5 bases). Germline values: CDR1 MNHEY, CDR2 SMNVEV (reference sequence). The CDR3 is 15 residues long. The germline V and J ends were trimmed by 3 bases and 4 bases, with 15 bases remaining between them. In DNA, the CDR3 is TGTGCCAGCAGTTTGATTCAGGGTTGGGGCACTGAAGCTTTCTTT. Translation gives CASSLIQGWGTEAFF.

About this clone: The sample contains more than one DNA sequence encoding this CDR3. J is TRBJ2-1 and V is TRBV9, with D possibly being TRBD1 (6 bases). The CDR3 is 16 amino acids. The germline V gene encodes CDR1 SGDLS and CDR2 YYNGEE. V gave up 0 bases and J gave up 2 bases, with 12 bases separating them. In nucleotides, the CDR3 is TGTGCCAGCAGCGTAGCGGGCAGGGGAACCTACAATGAGCAGTTCTTC. It specifies CASSVAGRGTYNEQFF.

The chain combines TRBV23-1 with TRBJ2-7, with 9 bases that match TRBD2. TRBV23-1 is labeled an ORF, and its function is uncertain. This CDR3 comprises 13 residues. Trimming at V came to 11 bases and at J to 3 bases, leaving 8 bases not matched to a gene. In DNA form, the CDR3 reads TGCGCCCCGACCCTTAGCGGGAGCTACGAGCAGTACTTC. Residues: CAPTLSGSYEQYF.

The gene calls are TRBV19 and TRBJ1-5; 8 bases agree with TRBD1. Germline V gives CDR1 LNHDA, CDR2 SQIVND (reference sequence). The CDR3 totals 14 residues. The V gene end was trimmed by 7 bases and the J gene end by 0 bases; junction bases not matched to a gene: 2. Written as DNA, the CDR3 is TGTGCCAGTAACAGGGGGGATAGCAATCAGCCCCAGCATTTT. This encodes CASNRGDSNQPQHF.

This rearrangement joins TRBV19 to TRBJ2-1; 13 nucleotides align to TRBD2. CDR1 and CDR2 from the germline V gene are LNHDA and SQIVND (reference sequence). This CDR3 is 16 amino acids long. Germline trimming cut 4 bases from V and 12 bases from J; bases unmatched to any gene: 12. CDR3: CASSNGGLAGVRVQFF. The CDR3 nucleotides read TGTGCCAGTAGTAATGGTGGACTAGCGGGAGTTAGAGTGCAGTTCTTC.

This rearrangement joins TRBV5-4 to TRBJ2-7, with D possibly matching TRBD2 (5 bases). Looked up from germline, CDR1 is SGHNT and CDR2 is YYREEE (reference sequence). The CDR3 is made up of 14 amino acids. V lost 4 bases and J lost 3, with 14 bases in between. The CDR3 is CASSPPGSLYEQYF. The CDR3 DNA is TGTGCCAGCAGCCCCCCGGGAAGCCTCTACGAGCAGTACTTC.

This rearrangement joins TRBV6-5 to TRBJ2-5, with 7 bases lining up with TRBD1. J gave up 1 base and V 6 bases, and 5 bases lay outside the gene matches. This CDR3 contains 14 residues. The germline gives CDR1 MNHEY, CDR2 SVGAGI. The CDR3 DNA sequence: TGTGCCAGCAGCCTTCGGACAGGCCAAGAGACCCAGTACTTC. It specifies CASSLRTGQETQYF.

The V gene is TRBV13, the J gene TRBJ2-5; 7 bases map to TRBD1. The junction had 8 bases not matched to a gene; V was cut back by 5 bases and J by 2 bases. Looked up from germline, CDR1 is PRHDT and CDR2 is FYEKMQ (reference sequence). The CDR3 is 15 residues long. The CDR3 DNA follows: TGTGCCAGCAGCCCGCGGACAGGTTATCAAGAGACCCAGTACTTC. Translating gives CASSPRTGYQETQYF.

This clone appeared once. J is TRBJ2-7 and V is TRBV5-1, with 11 bases identical to TRBD2. Germline trimming cut 7 bases from V and 3 bases from J; bases unmatched to any gene: 3. CDR3 size: 13 residues. CDR1 is SGHRS and CDR2 is YFSETQ in the germline V gene. The DNA of the CDR3 is TGCGCCAGCGGTGGACTAGCGGGCTACGAGCAGTACTTC. It yields the protein CASGGLAGYEQYF.

The chain carries TRBV5-4 and TRBJ2-3; 8 bases agree with TRBD1. V gave up 4 bases and J gave up 3 bases; unmatched junction bases: 4. Germline CDR1 is SGHNT and CDR2 is YYREEE (reference sequence). The length of the CDR3 is 14 residues. The chain's CDR3 is CASSPWTGTDTQYF. The CDR3 DNA reads TGTGCCAGCAGCCCATGGACAGGGACAGATACGCAGTATTTT.

The chain carries TRBV5-1 and TRBJ2-5; D could derive from TRBD1 or TRBD2 (5 bases each). Germline CDR1 reads SGHRS; CDR2 reads YFSETQ. The V and J ends lost 3 bases and 3 bases respectively, with 12 bases between them. The CDR3 is 14 amino acids. The CDR3 is CASSYGTEEETQYF. For the CDR3, the DNA is TGCGCCAGCAGCTATGGGACCGAAGAAGAGACCCAGTACTTC. Together with reference TRBV5-1 and TRBJ2-5, the CDR3 gives the full variable domain: KAGVTQTPRYLIKTRGQQVTLSCSPISGHRSVSWYQQTPGQGLQFLFEYFSETQRNKGNFPGRFSGRQFSNSRSEMNVSTLELGDSALYLCASSYGTEEETQYFGPGTRLLVL.